Sequencing of this TCR beta chain was carried out in a study of shared clonotypes between healthy human individuals. This clone was counted a few times. A much more abundant neighbour one base away suggests this may be a read error. V lost 5 bases, J lost 7 bases, and 20 bases lay in between. The CDR3 spans 14 residues. Germline lookup yields CDR1 GTSNPN and CDR2 SVGIG (reference sequence). Clones were sequenced by immunoSEQ multiplex PCR, and TCRdb holds only the in-frame ones, with some missing. The data contain hundreds of thousands of clones, roughly 79% of them singletons. The chain recombines TRBV30 with TRBJ1-2, with TRBD1 as a possible D gene (6 bases). The TCR comes from a woman aged 40 to 50 in good health. Some clones in this sample may be carry-over from other donors' samples. Sequences were obtained from PBMCs. CDR3 sequence (DNA): TGTGCCTGGGGGGGGCCGAGGGCAAAGGCTGGCTACACCTTC. Translation gives CAWGGPRAKAGYTF.